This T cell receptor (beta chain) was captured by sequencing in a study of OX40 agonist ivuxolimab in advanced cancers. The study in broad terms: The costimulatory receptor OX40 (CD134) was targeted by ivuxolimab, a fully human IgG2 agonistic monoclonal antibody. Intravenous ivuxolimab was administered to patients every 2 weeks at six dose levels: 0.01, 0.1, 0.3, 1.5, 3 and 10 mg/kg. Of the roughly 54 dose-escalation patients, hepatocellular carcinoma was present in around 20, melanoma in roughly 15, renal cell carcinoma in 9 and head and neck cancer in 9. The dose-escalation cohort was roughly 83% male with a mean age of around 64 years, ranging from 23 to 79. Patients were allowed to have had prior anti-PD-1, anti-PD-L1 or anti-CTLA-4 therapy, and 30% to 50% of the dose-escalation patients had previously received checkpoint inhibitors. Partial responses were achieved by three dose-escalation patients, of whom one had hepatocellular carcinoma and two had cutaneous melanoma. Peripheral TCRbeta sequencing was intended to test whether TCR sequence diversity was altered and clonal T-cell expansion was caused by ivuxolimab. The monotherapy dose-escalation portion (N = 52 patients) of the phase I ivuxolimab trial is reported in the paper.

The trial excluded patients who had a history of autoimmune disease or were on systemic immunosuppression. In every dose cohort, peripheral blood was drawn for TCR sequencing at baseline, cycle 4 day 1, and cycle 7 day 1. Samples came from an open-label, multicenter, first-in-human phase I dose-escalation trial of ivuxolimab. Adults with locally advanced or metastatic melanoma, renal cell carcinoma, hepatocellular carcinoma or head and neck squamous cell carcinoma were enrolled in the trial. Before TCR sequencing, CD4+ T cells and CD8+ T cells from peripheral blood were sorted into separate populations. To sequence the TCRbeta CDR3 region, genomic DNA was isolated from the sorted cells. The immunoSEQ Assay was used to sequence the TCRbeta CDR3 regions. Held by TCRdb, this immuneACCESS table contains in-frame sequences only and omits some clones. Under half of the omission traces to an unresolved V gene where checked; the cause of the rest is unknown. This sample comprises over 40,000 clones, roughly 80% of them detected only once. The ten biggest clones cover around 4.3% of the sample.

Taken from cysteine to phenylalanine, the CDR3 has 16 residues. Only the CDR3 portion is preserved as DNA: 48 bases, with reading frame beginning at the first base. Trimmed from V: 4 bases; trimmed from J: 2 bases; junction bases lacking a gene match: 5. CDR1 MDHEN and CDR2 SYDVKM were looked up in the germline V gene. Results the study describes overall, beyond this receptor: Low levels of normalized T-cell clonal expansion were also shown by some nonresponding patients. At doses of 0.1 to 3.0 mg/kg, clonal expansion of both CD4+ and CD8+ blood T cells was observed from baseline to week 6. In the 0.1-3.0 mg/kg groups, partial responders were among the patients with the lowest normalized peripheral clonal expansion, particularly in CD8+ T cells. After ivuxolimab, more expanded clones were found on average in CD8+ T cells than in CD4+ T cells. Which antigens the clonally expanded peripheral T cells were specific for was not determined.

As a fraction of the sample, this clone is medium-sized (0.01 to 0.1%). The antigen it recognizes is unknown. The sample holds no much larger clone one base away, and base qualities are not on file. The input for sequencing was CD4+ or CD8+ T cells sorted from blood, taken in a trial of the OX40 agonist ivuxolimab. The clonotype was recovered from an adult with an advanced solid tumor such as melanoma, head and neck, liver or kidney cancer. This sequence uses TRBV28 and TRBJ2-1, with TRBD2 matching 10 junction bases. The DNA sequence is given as TGTGCCAGCAGTTCCCCAGCGGGGGGGGCCTACAATGAGCAGTTCTTC. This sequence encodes CASSSPAGGAYNEQFF.